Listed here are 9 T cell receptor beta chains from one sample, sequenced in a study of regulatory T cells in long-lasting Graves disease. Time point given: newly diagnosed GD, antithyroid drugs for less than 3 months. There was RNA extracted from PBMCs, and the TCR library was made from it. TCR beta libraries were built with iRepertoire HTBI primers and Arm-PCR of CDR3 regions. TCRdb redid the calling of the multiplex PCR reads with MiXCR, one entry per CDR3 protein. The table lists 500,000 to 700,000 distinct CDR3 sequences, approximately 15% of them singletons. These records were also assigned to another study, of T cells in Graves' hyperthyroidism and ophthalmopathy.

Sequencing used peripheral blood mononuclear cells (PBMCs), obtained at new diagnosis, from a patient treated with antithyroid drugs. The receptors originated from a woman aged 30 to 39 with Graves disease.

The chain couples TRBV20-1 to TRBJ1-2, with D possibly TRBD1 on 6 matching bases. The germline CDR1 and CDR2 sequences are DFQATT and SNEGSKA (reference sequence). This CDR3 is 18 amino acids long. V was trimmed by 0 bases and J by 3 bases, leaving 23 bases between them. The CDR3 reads CSARDPSNRELPYYGYTF. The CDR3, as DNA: TGCAGTGCTAGAGATCCCTCAAACAGGGAATTACCATACTATGGCTACACCTTC.

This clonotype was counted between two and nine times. The CDR3 DNA reads TGTGCCAGCAGCTCTGCCGGGACTTTTCGGCCTGAAGCTTTCTTT. The encoded protein is CASSSAGTFRPEAFF. The chain joins TRBV5-4 to TRBJ1-1; the D gene is possibly TRBD1 (5 bases). This CDR3 contains 15 residues. Trimming stripped 3 bases from V and 6 bases from J, with 18 bases between. From germline, CDR1 is SGHNT and CDR2 YYREEE (reference sequence).

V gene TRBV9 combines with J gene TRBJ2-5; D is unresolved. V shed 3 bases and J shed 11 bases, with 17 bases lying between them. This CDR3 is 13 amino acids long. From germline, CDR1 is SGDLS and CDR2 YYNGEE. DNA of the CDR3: TGTGCCAGCAGCGAGGGCCTTGACCCAGCGCAGTACTTC. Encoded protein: CASSEGLDPAQYF.

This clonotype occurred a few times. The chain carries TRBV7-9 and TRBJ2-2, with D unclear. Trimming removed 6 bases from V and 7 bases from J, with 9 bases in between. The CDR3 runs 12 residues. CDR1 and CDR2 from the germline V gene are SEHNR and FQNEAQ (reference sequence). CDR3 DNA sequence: TGTGCCAGCAGTAACACCGTCGGGGAGCTGTTTTTT. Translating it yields CASSNTVGELFF. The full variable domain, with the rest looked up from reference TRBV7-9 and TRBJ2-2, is DTGVSQNPRHKITKRGQNVTFRCDPISEHNRLYWYRQTLGQGPEFLTYFQNEAQLEKSRLLSDRFSAERPKGSFSTLEIQRTEQGDSAMYLCASSNTVGELFFGEGSRLTVL.

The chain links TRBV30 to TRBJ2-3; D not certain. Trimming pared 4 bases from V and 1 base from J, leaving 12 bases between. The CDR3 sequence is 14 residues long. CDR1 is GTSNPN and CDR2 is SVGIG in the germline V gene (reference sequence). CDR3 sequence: CAWTRTLGTDTQYF. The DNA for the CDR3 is TGTGCCTGGACGAGGACCCTAGGCACAGATACGCAGTATTTT.

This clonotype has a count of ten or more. As DNA, the CDR3 is TGTGCCAGCAGCCAAGATGTCTATGAAAAACTGTTTTTT. The encoded protein is CASSQDVYEKLFF. The V call is TRBV3-1, the J call TRBJ1-4; D unclear. In germline, CDR1 is LGHDT, CDR2 YNNKEL (reference sequence). The CDR3 loop spans 13 amino acids. The V end lost 0 bases, the J end lost 6 bases, and 5 bases lay between the germline ends.

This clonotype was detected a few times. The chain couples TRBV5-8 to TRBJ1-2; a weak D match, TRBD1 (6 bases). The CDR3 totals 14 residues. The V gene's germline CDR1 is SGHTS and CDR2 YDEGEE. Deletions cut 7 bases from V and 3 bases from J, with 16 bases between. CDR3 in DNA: TGTGCCAGCCGGGGAACAGGGCCCTACTATGGCTACACCTTC. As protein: CASRGTGPYYGYTF.

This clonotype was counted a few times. The chain's CDR3 is CASSEVNRAHSNQPQHF. CDR3 bases: TGTGCCAGCAGTGAAGTAAACAGGGCCCATAGCAATCAGCCCCAGCATTTT. The rearrangement joins TRBV6-1 to TRBJ1-5; the D gene is possibly TRBD1 (6 bases). The germline gives CDR1 MNHNS, CDR2 SASEGT. Trimming took off 1 base at V and 0 bases at J, with 13 bases between the two ends. This CDR3 has 17 residues.

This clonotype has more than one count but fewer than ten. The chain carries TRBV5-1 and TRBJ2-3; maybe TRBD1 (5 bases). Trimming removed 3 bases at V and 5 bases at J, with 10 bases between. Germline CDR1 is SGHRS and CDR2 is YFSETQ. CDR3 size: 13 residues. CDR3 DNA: TGCGCCAGCAGCTCTCAGGGAATAGATACGCAGTATTTT. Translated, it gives CASSSQGIDTQYF.